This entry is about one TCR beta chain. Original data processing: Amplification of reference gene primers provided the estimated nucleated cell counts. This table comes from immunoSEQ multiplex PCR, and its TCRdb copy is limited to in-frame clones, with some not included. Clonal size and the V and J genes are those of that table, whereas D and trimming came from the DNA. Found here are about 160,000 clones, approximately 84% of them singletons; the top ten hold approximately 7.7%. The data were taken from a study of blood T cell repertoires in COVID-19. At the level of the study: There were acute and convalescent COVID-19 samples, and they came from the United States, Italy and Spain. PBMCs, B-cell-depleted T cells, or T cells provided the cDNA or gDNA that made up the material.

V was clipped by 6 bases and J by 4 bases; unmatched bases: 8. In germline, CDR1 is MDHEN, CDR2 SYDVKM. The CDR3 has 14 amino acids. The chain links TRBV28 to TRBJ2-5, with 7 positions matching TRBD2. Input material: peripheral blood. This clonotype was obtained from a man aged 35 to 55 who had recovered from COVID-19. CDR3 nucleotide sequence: TGTGCCAGCAGGGGGATATCGGGGGGAGAGACCCAGTACTTC. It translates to CASRGISGGETQYF.